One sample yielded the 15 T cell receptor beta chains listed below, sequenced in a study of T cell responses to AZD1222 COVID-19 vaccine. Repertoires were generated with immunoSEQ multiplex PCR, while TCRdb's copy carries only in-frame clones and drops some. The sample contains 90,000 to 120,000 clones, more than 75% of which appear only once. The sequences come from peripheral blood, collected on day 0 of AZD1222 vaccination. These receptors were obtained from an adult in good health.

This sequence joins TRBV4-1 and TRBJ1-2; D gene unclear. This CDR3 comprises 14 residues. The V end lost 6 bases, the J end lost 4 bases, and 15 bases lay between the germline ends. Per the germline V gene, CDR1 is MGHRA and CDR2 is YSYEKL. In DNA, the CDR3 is TGCGCCAGCAGAGTGGAGGTCTACGGCTATGGCTACACCTTC. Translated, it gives CASRVEVYGYGYTF.

The CDR3 loop is CASSFDPNYGYTF. For the CDR3, the DNA is TGTGCCAGCAGCTTCGATCCTAACTATGGCTACACCTTC. The chain joins TRBV7-8 to TRBJ1-2; no clear D gene. Trimming stripped 3 bases from V and 0 bases from J, with 5 bases between. Germline loops: CDR1 SGHVS, CDR2 FQNEAQ. The CDR3 has 13 amino acids.

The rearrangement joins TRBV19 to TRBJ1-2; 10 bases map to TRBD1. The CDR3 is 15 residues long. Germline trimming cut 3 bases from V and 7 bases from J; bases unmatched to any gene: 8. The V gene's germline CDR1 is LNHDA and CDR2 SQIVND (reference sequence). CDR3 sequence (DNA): TGTGCCAGTAGTATGGAGGACAGGGGGGCGGCTGGCTACACCTTC. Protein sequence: CASSMEDRGAAGYTF. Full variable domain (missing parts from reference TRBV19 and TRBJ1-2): DGGITQSPKYLFRKEGQNVTLSCEQNLNHDAMYWYRQDPGQGLRLIYYSQIVNDFQKGDIAEGYSVSREKKESFPLTVTSAQKNPTAFYLCASSMEDRGAAGYTFGSGTRLTVV.

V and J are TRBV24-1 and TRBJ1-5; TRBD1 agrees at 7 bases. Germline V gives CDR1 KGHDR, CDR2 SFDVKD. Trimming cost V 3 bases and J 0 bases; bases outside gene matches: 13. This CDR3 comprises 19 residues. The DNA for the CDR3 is TGTGCCACCAGTGATACCACAGGGGAAAAATGGCATAGCAATCAGCCCCAGCATTTT. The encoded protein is CATSDTTGEKWHSNQPQHF.

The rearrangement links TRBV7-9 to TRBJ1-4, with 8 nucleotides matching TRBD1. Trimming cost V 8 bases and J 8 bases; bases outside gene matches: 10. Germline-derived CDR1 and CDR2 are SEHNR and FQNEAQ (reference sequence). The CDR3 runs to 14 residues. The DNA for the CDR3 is TGTGCCAGCCGCCTGGACAGGGTGAGCGAAAAACTGTTTTTT. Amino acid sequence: CASRLDRVSEKLFF.

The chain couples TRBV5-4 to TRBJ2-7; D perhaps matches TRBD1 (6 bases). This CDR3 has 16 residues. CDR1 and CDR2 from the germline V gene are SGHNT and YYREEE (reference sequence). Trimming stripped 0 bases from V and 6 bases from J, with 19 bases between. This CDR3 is CASSLALGQGSSEQYF. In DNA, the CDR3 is TGTGCCAGCAGCTTGGCTTTGGGGCAGGGGAGCTCCGAGCAGTACTTC.

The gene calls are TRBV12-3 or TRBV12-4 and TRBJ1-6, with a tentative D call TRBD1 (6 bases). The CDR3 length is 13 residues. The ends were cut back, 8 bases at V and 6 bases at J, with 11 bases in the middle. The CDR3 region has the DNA TGTGCCAGCGCCGACAGGATTAATTCACCCCTCCACTTT. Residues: CASADRINSPLHF.

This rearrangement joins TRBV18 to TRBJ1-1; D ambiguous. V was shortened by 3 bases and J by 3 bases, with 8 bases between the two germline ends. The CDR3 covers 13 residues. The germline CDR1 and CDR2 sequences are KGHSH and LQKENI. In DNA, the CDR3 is TGTGCCAGCTCACCTAATGCGGACACTGAAGCTTTCTTT. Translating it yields CASSPNADTEAFF.

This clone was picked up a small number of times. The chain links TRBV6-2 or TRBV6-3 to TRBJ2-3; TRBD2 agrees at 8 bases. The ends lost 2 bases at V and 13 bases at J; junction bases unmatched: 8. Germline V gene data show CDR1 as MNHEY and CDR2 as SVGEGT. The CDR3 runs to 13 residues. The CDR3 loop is CASSYRAGGDEYF. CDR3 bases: TGTGCCAGCAGTTACCGGGCGGGGGGTGACGAGTATTTT.

The CDR3 spells CASSLKGQGFNQPQHF. CDR3 coding DNA: TGTGCCAGCAGCTTAAAGGGACAGGGCTTCAATCAGCCCCAGCATTTT. The rearrangement links TRBV7-2 to TRBJ1-5, with 9 bases matching TRBD1. Germline V lookup: CDR1 SGHTA, CDR2 FQGNSA. CDR3 length: 16 residues. V shed 2 bases, J shed 3 bases, and the junction held 5 bases outside the gene matches.

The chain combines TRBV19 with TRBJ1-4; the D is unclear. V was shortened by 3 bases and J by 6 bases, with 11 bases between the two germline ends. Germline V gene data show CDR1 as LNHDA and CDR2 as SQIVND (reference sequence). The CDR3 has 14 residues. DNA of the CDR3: TGTGCCAGTAGTATGGACCGGTGGGATGAAAAACTGTTTTTT. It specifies CASSMDRWDEKLFF.

CDR3 residues: CATSDSRQRSSGNEQFF. CDR3 nucleotide sequence: TGTGCCACCAGTGATTCGAGGCAGCGGTCTAGTGGCAATGAGCAGTTCTTC. The V gene is TRBV24-1, the J gene TRBJ2-1, with D perhaps TRBD2 (5 bases). There are 17 residues in the CDR3. V lost 2 bases to trimming and J lost 6 bases, with 19 bases between them. The germline gives CDR1 KGHDR, CDR2 SFDVKD.

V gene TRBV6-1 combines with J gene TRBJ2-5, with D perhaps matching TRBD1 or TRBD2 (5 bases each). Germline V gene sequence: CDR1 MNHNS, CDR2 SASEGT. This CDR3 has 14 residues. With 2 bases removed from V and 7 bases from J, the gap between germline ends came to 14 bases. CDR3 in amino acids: CASSERQRGVTQYF. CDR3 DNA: TGTGCCAGCAGTGAACGACAGAGAGGGGTGACCCAGTACTTC.

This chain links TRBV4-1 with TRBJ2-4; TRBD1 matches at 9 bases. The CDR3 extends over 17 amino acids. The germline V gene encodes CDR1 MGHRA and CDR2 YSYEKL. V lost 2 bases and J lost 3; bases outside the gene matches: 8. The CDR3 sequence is CASSQSPPGQGKNIQYF. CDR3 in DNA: TGCGCCAGCAGCCAATCTCCGCCGGGACAGGGCAAAAACATTCAGTACTTC.

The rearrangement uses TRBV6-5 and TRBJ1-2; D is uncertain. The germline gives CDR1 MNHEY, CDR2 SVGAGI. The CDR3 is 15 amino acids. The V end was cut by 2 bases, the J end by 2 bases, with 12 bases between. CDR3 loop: CASSYPQLRNYGYTF. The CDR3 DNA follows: TGTGCCAGCAGTTACCCCCAGCTCCGGAACTATGGCTACACCTTC.